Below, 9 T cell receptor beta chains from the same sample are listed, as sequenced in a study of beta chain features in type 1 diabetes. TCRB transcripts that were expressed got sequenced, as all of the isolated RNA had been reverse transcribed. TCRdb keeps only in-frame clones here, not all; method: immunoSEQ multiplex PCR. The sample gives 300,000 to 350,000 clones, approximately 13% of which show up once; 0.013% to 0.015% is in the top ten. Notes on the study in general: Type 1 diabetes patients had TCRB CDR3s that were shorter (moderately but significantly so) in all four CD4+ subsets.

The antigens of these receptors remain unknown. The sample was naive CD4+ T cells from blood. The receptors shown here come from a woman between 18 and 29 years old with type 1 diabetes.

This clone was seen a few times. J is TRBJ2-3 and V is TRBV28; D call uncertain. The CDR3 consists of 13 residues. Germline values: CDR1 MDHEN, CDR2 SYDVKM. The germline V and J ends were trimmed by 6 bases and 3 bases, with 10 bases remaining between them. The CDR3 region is CASRGDLTDTQYF. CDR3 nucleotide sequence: TGTGCCAGCAGGGGCGATCTAACAGATACGCAGTATTTT.

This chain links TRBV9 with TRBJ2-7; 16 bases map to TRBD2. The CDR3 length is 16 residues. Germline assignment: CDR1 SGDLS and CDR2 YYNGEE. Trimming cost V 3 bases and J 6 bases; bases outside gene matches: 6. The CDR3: CASSAPGTSGRAEQYF. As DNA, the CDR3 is TGTGCCAGCAGCGCTCCAGGGACTAGCGGGAGGGCCGAGCAGTACTTC.

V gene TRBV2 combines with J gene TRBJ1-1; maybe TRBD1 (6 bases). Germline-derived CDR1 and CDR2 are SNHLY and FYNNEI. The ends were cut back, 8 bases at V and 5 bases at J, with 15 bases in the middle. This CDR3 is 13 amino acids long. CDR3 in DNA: TGTGCCAGCGAAGGGGGAGTAGGGACTGAAGCTTTCTTT. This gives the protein CASEGGVGTEAFF.

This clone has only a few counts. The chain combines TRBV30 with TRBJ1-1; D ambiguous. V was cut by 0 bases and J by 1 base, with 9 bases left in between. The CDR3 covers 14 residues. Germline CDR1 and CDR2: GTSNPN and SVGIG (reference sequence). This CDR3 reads CAWSVVWQNTEAFF. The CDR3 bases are TGTGCCTGGAGTGTGGTTTGGCAGAACACTGAAGCTTTCTTT.

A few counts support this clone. The chain's CDR3 is CAISDPSGSTDTQYF. The CDR3 region has the DNA TGTGCCATCAGTGATCCTAGCGGGAGCACAGATACGCAGTATTTT. V usage is TRBV10-3 and J usage is TRBJ2-3, with 8 positions matching TRBD2. Germline lookup yields CDR1 ENHRY and CDR2 SYGVKD. The CDR3 is made up of 15 amino acids. The V segment lost 3 bases and the J segment 0 bases; nucleotides outside the gene matches: 2.

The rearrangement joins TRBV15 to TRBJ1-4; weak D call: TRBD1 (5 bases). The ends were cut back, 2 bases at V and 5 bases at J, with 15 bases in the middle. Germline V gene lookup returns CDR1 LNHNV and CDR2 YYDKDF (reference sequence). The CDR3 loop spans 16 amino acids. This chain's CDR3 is CATSRTGRATNEKLFF. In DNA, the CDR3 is TGTGCCACCAGCAGAACAGGACGGGCGACGAATGAAAAACTGTTTTTT.

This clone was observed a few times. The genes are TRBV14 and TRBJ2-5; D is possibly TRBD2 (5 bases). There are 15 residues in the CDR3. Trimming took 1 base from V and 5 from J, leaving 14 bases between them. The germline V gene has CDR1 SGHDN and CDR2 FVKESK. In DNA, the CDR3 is TGTGCCAGCAGCCAAGTGGGCGGAGCGGTGGAGACCCAGTACTTC. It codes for CASSQVGGAVETQYF.

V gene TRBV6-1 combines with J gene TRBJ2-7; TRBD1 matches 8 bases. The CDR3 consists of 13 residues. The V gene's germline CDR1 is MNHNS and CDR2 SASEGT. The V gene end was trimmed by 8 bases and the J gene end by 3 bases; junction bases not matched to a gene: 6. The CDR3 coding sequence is TGTGCCAGCCGAGGACAGGGCAACTACGAGCAGTACTTC. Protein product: CASRGQGNYEQYF.

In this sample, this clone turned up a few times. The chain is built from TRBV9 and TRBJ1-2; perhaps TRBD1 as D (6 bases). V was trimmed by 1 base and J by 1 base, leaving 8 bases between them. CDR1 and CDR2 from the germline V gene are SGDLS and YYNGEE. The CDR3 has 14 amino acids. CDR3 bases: TGTGCCAGCAGCGTACAGGGACATAACTATGGCTACACCTTC. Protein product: CASSVQGHNYGYTF.